This entry concerns a single TCR beta chain. This sample was taken from a study of cytomegalovirus exposure and HLA in healthy donors. A multiplex PCR was run with 60 Vbeta primers and 13 Jbeta primers. Assay: immunoSEQ multiplex PCR; the TCRdb copy retains only in-frame clones and omits some. The sample carries tens of thousands of clones, under 80% recorded once. This CDR3 is 15 amino acids long. Looked up from germline, CDR1 is SNHLY and CDR2 is FYNNEI. Trimming shortened V by 0 bases and J by 10 bases, and 13 bases separated the two germline ends. J is TRBJ1-6 and V is TRBV2; D is unresolved. Input material: PBMCs. This sequence was found in a man aged 25 to 45 in good health and CMV-seropositive. The CDR3 spells CASSEALLRVSPLHF. The DNA of the CDR3 is TGTGCCAGCAGTGAAGCGCTTTTGAGGGTCTCACCCCTCCACTTT.